This T cell receptor (beta chain) was found in a study of blood T cell repertoires in COVID-19. Study-level information: Samples of COVID-19 (acute and convalescent) were obtained from the United States, Italy and Spain. In each case, the material was cDNA or gDNA derived from T cells, B-cell-depleted T cells, or PBMCs.

Per the authors' pipeline: Reference gene primer amplification gave estimated nucleated cell counts. Using immunoSEQ multiplex PCR, the repertoire was profiled, and TCRdb retains in-frame clones only, with some absent. Clone size and the V and J calls come from that table; the DNA yielded D and trimming. The data contain more than 110,000 clones, about three quarters of them singletons. The V gene end was trimmed by 5 bases and the J gene end by 9 bases; junction bases not matched to a gene: 7. This CDR3 is built from 14 residues. The germline V gene has CDR1 SQVTM and CDR2 ANQGSEA. This chain joins TRBV29-1 and TRBJ1-6, with 10 bases identical to TRBD1. Sequenced input: peripheral blood. This receptor was obtained from an elderly woman with active or convalescent COVID-19. CDR3 DNA: TGCAGCGTTTTGACAGGGGGCCTTGGTTCACCCCTCCACTTT. Translated: CSVLTGGLGSPLHF.